This T cell receptor (beta chain) was sequenced in a study of blood T cells in healthy people across ages (dated by TCRdb to the mid-2010s). Notes on the research overall: In model experiments, template switching captured roughly one uniquely barcoded TCR beta cDNA molecule for every two T cells. Donors of different ages were randomly distributed across sequencing lanes to avoid experimental bias. Using deep sequencing normalized with unique cDNA molecular identifiers, the study measured how TCR beta repertoire diversity changes with age. Two additional independent replicas of 1 million unique cDNA reads from the same blood draw were analyzed for two donors (one aged 18 to 29 and one aged 80 or older). The donors were divided into four age groups: young (average about 15 years), middle-aged (about 41), aged (approximately 62) and long-lived (approximately 74).

In the case of this clonotype: Its target antigen remains unknown. The input lacks base qualities; no much larger clone sits a single base away.

CDR1 and CDR2, looked up from the germline V gene, are SGHRS and YFSETQ. V is clipped by 4 bases and J by 4 bases, and the sequence between their germline boundaries is 19 bases long. Spanning cysteine to phenylalanine, the CDR3 consists of 16 amino acids. The kept DNA is CDR3 alone, 48 bases in frame from the first base. The roughly 38 donors, aged about 6 to 100 years, were systemically healthy Caucasian individuals from Russia. Roughly 10 milliliters of peripheral blood were drawn from each donor into EDTA-treated Vacutainer tubes. Ficoll-Paque density-gradient centrifugation was used to isolate PBMCs, with at least 6.5 million per sample. Total RNA was extracted from PBMCs with Trizol reagent, with at least 6 micrograms obtained per sample. For every donor, an aliquot of PBMCs went through flow cytometry to measure the percentages of naive CD45RAhigh/CD27high T cells. Preparation of the library involved 5' RACE. TCRdb records Illumina HiSeq 2500 as the sequencer. The second PCR ran for roughly 7 to 12 cycles and used a J-beta primer mix along with a sample-barcoded 5' primer. A template-switch 5' adaptor carrying 12 random nucleotides introduced a unique molecular identifier onto each TCR beta cDNA molecule. Each sample yielded at least 2.5 million CDR3-containing paired-end reads. The Mint cDNA synthesis kit, primed by a TRBC-specific oligonucleotide, was used to synthesize first-strand cDNA from all RNA. After uracil-DNA glycosylase treatment, a first 18-cycle PCR used universal primers M1SS and BC2_uni_R on all cDNA. In the authors' own workflow: For normalization, 1 million high-quality reads, each with a distinct molecular identifier, were randomly selected from each sample. Instead of being binned into consensus sequences, reads with shared molecular identifiers were discarded. MiTCR, run with a Q25 quality threshold and the strictest error-elimination algorithm, handled CDR3 identification, clonotype clustering and error correction. A nonparametric unseen species model with Euler transformation was used to estimate a lower bound on total TCR beta diversity. TCRdb passed the public sequencing reads through fastp at Q25 and MiXCR, retaining productive beta sequences. Rows with a matching CDR3 protein are joined into one entry that keeps the most common DNA and genes. TCRdb's processing, not the authors', yielded these V and J calls. Counted in this sample were about 1,400,000 distinct CDR3 sequences; 45% to 70% of them appeared once. The ten largest make up about 6.7% of the sample.

What the work shows at the level of the full study, not this receptor alone: The long-lived group showed more naive CD4+ T cells, fewer expanded clones and increased TCR diversity than the aged group, suggesting age selection. Observed TCR beta diversity correlated strongly with the percentage of naive T cells measured by flow cytometry. Estimates of total diversity based on one million sequenced T cells were regarded as lower bounds and as underestimates. Because the CMV infection status of the donors was unknown, age-related changes in expanded clonotypes may potentially have been confounded. Observed TCR beta diversity per million T cells fell roughly linearly with age, and a significant reduction was already apparent by age approximately 40. Conclusive comparison of naive and antigen-experienced compartments was prevented by the profiling of bulk unsorted PBMCs.

This sequence uses TRBV5-1 and TRBJ2-3; the D gene is perhaps TRBD2, on 6 matching bases. This TCR was sampled from a man between 18 and 35 years old in good health. The sample comprised blood. The sequenced DNA: TGCGCCAGCAGCCCAAGAGTTAGCGGAAGGGCAGATACGCAGTATTTT. Protein translation: CASSPRVSGRADTQYF.